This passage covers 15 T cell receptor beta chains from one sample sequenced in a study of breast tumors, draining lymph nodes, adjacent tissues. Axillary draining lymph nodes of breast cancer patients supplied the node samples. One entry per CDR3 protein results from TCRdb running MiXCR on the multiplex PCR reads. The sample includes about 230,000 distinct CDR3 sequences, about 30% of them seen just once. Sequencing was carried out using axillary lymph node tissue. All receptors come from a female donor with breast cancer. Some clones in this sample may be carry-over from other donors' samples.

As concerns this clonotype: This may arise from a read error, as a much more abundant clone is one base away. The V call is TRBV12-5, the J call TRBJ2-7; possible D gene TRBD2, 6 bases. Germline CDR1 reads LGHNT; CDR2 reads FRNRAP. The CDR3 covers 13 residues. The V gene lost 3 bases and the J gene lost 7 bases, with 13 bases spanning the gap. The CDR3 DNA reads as TGTGCTAGTGGTTTCGGGGACTCGGGAGAGCAGTACTTC. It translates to CASGFGDSGEQYF.

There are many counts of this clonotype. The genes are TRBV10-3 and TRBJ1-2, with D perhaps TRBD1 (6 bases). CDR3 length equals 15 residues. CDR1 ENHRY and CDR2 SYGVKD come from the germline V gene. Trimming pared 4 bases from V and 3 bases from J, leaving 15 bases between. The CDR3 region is CAISGQVRGDYGYTF. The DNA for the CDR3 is TGTGCCATCAGTGGACAGGTCCGAGGGGACTATGGCTACACCTTC.

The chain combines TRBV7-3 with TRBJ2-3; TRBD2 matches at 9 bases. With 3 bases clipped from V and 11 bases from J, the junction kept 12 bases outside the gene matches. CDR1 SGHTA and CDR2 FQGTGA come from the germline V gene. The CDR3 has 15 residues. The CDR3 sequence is CASSFSGRGRNEQYF. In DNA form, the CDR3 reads TGTGCCAGCAGCTTTAGCGGGAGAGGCCGCAATGAGCAGTATTTT.

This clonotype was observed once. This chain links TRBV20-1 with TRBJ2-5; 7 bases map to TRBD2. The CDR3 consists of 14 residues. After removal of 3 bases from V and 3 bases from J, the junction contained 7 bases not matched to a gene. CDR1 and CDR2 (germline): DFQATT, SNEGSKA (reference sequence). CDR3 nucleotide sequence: TGCAGTGCTAGTTTAAGCGGGGATAAAGAGACCCAGTACTTC. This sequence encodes CSASLSGDKETQYF.

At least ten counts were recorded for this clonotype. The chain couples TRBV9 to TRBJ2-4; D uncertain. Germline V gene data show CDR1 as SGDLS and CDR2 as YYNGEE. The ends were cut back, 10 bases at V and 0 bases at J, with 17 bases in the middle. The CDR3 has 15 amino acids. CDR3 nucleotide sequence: TGTGCCCAGCACACCCGTATACTAGCCAAAAACATTCAGTACTTC. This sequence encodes CAQHTRILAKNIQYF.

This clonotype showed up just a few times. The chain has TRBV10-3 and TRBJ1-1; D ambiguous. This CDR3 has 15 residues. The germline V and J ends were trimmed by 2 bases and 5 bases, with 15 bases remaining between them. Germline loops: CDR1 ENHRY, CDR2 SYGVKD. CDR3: CAISEPPTAGTEAFF. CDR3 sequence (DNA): TGTGCCATCAGTGAGCCCCCTACAGCGGGGACTGAAGCTTTCTTT.

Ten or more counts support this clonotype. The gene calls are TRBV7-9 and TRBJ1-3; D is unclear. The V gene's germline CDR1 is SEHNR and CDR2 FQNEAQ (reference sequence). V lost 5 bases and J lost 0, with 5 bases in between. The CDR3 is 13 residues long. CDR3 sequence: CASSRISGNTIYF. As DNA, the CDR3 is TGTGCCAGCAGCAGAATCTCTGGAAACACCATATATTTT.

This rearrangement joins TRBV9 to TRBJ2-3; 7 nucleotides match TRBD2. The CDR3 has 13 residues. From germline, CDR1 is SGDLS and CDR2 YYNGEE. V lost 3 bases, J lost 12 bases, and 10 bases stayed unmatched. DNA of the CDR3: TGTGCCAGCAGCGCCACCGGGGGGATGGCCCAGTATTTT. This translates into CASSATGGMAQYF. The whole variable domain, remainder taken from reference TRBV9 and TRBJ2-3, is DSGVTQTPKHLITATGQRVTLRCSPRSGDLSVYWYQQSLDQGLQFLIQYYNGEERAKGNILERFSAQQFPDLHSELNLSSLELGDSALYFCASSATGGMAQYFGPGTRLTVL.

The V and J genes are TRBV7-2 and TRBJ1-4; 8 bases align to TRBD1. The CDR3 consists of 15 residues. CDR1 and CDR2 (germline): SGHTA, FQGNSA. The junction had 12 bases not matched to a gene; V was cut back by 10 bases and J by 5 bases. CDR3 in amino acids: CANSRDRGYNEKLFF. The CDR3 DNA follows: TGTGCCAACTCCCGCGACAGGGGCTACAATGAAAAACTGTTTTTT.

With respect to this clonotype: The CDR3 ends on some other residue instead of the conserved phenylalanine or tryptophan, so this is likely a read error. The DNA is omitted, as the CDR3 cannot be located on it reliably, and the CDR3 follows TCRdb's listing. CDR3: CASSVRRQ. The genes are TRBV7-8 and TRBJ2-6; the listed D gene, TRBD1, was not tested against the DNA. The CDR3 contains 8 residues when both ends are counted. Per the germline V gene, CDR1 is SGHVS and CDR2 is FQNEAQ.

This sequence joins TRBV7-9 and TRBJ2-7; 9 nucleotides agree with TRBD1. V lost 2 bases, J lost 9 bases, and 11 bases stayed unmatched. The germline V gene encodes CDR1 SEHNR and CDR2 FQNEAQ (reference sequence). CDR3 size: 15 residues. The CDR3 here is CASSLRTGATDGQYF. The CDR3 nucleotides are TGTGCCAGCAGCTTACGGACAGGGGCAACAGACGGGCAGTACTTC.

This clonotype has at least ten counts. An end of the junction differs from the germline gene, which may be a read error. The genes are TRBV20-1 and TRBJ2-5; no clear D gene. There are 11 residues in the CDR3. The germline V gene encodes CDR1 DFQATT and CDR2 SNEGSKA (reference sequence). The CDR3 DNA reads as TGCAGTGCGCGCGGCCAAGAGACCCAGTCCTTC. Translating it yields CSARGQETQSF.

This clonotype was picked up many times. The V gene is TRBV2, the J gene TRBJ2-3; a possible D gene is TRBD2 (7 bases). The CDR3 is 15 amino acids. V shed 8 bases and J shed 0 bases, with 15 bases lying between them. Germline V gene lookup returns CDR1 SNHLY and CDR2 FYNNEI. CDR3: CASGSGGASTDTQYF. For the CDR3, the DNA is TGTGCCAGCGGCTCGGGGGGCGCGAGCACAGATACGCAGTATTTT.

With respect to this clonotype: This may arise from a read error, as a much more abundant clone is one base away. The CDR3 DNA sequence: TGTGCCAGCAGTTCTCGACTAGCGGGAGGGCCGAACACCGGGGAGCTGTTTTTT. Residues: CASSSRLAGGPNTGELFF. This chain links TRBV12-3 or TRBV12-4 with TRBJ2-2; 14 positions agree with TRBD2. The CDR3 loop spans 18 amino acids. V lost 4 bases and J lost 0; bases outside the gene matches: 4.

This CDR3 reads CASSLRGGSGQGGYSPLHF. CDR3 nucleotide sequence: TGTGCCAGCAGCTTACGGGGGGGATCTGGACAGGGGGGATACTCACCCCTCCACTTT. The chain is built from TRBV7-3 and TRBJ1-6; 10 bases are a match to TRBD1. Trimming cost V 2 bases and J 10 bases; bases outside gene matches: 17. Germline V lookup: CDR1 SGHTA, CDR2 FQGTGA. CDR3 length: 19 amino acids.